Each of the 32 T cell receptor beta chains below was sequenced from the same sample in a study of CD8+CD57+ T cells in acquired aplastic anemia. TCR beta VDJ combinations and CDR3 sequences were profiled from genomic DNA. In TCRdb, the reads were re-called with MiXCR into one record per CDR3 protein. The table records approximately 380,000 distinct CDR3 sequences, under 80% of them present only once. The sample comprised sorted CD4+, CD8+, or CD8+CD57+ T cells (not recorded which) from PBMCs. Receptors originate from a human donor in good health, serving as a control.

The chain recombines TRBV19 with TRBJ2-5; the D gene is possibly TRBD2 (6 bases). The length of the CDR3 is 18 residues. Germline lookup yields CDR1 LNHDA and CDR2 SQIVND (reference sequence). V lost 2 bases to trimming and J lost 4 bases, with 23 bases between them. The CDR3 sequence: CASSIRGVGGTPIETQYF. DNA for the CDR3: TGTGCCAGTAGTATAAGAGGAGTCGGCGGGACCCCGATAGAGACCCAGTACTTC.

Turning to this clonotype: The conserved phenylalanine or tryptophan normally closing the CDR3 is absent here, so this likely arose from a read error. The limits of the CDR3 on the DNA are not certain, so only TCRdb's listed CDR3 is given. The chain uses TRBV7-3 and TRBJ1-4; the tabulated D call, TRBD1, remains unverified against the DNA. Counting both end residues, the CDR3 totals 14 amino acids. Germline CDR1 is SGHTA and CDR2 is FQGTGA. CDR3 sequence: CASSQGGTNEKLLL.

V usage is TRBV7-2 and J usage is TRBJ1-2, with TRBD1 identical over 9 bases. V lost 2 bases to trimming and J lost 4 bases; unmatched junction nucleotides: 5. CDR3 length: 15 residues. Germline values: CDR1 SGHTA, CDR2 FQGNSA. The CDR3 sequence: CASSLTVDRGYGYTF. The CDR3 DNA follows: TGTGCCAGCAGCTTAACTGTGGACAGGGGCTATGGCTACACCTTC.

To note about this clonotype: The limits of the CDR3 on the DNA are not certain, so only TCRdb's listed CDR3 is given. The chain has TRBV7-3 and TRBJ2-2; the table calls TRBD1, which could not be checked here. Counting both end residues, the CDR3 totals 16 amino acids. The germline gives CDR1 SGHTA, CDR2 FQGTGA. The CDR3 sequence is CASTTGANEQFFGLCF.

This chain joins TRBV6-5 and TRBJ2-7; 12 bases map to TRBD1. The CDR3 sequence is 14 residues long. The junction had 5 bases not matched to a gene; V was cut back by 5 bases and J by 6 bases. Germline V gives CDR1 MNHEY, CDR2 SVGAGI. CDR3 residues: CASSPGTGGFEQYF. The CDR3 nucleotides are TGTGCCAGCAGTCCCGGGACAGGGGGCTTCGAGCAGTACTTC.

The chain couples TRBV7-2 to TRBJ1-1; 7 nucleotides match TRBD1. V lost 4 bases to trimming and J lost 13 bases; unmatched junction nucleotides: 0. Germline-derived CDR1 and CDR2 are SGHTA and FQGNSA. The CDR3 sequence is 9 residues long. As DNA, the CDR3 is TGTGCCAGCAGCTGGACAGGTTTCTTT. Translated: CASSWTGFF.

The chain is built from TRBV4-3 and TRBJ2-2; 15 bases agree with TRBD2. From germline, CDR1 is LGHNA and CDR2 YSLEER. This CDR3 region has 20 residues. With V trimmed by 6 bases and J by 1 base, 12 bases remained unmatched. In DNA form, the CDR3 reads TGCGCCAGCAGTGATTTGCGGGGACTAGCGGGGGGCCGGAACACCGGGGAGCTGTTTTTT. Its protein is CASSDLRGLAGGRNTGELFF.

J is TRBJ2-3 and V is TRBV7-6; no reliable D call. The CDR3 runs 16 residues. Trimming removed 5 bases from V and 4 bases from J, with 19 bases in between. Germline assignment: CDR1 SGHVS and CDR2 FNYEAQ. CDR3 amino acids: CASSLDQVSNSDTQYF. CDR3 nucleotide sequence: TGTGCCAGCAGCCTAGACCAGGTGAGCAACTCAGATACGCAGTATTTT.

V and J are TRBV5-4 and TRBJ2-6; possible D gene TRBD2, 5 bases. Germline V gene data show CDR1 as SGHNT and CDR2 as YYREEE (reference sequence). V lost 6 bases and J lost 2, with 12 bases in between. CDR3 length: 15 residues. CDR3 DNA: TGTGCCAGCACCTGGGAGACCCCTGGGGCCAACGTCCTGACTTTC. Translation: CASTWETPGANVLTF.

In the case of this clonotype: A read error may account for a junction end that differs from germline. The chain combines TRBV7-8 with TRBJ1-5; tentative D call: TRBD1 (6 bases). Per germline, CDR1 SGHVS and CDR2 FQNEAQ. CDR3 length: 15 amino acids. CDR3 region: CASTLTRGRNQLQHF. CDR3 nucleotide sequence: TGTGCCAGCACTCTTACCAGGGGAAGGAATCAGCTCCAGCATTTT.

As to this clonotype: At one boundary the junction diverges from the germline segment, which might be a read error. The chain has TRBV2 and TRBJ2-7; D is unresolved. The CDR3 spans 14 residues. The germline gives CDR1 SNHLY, CDR2 FYNNEI. CDR3 nucleotide sequence: TGTGCCAGCAGTCCTGAGGTTTTTTCCTACGAGGAGCAGTTT. Protein: CASSPEVFSYEEQF.

The table lists this clonotype with many counts. The CDR3 sequence: CASSQDGTVNSPLHF. For the CDR3, the DNA is TGCGCCAGCAGCCAAGATGGTACGGTAAATTCACCCCTCCACTTT. The chain is built from TRBV4-1 and TRBJ1-6; D not resolved. The ends were cut back, 0 bases at V and 7 bases at J, with 10 bases in the middle. Per germline, CDR1 MGHRA and CDR2 YSYEKL. The CDR3 has 15 residues.

J is TRBJ2-1 and V is TRBV6-2 or TRBV6-3, with D tentatively TRBD2 (6 bases). Germline V gene data show CDR1 as MNHEY and CDR2 as SVGEGT. The CDR3 is made up of 12 amino acids. V lost 11 bases to trimming and J lost 3 bases, with 11 bases between them. The CDR3 bases are TGTGCCGGCGGGGCCTTCTACAATGAGCAGTTCTTC. It codes for CAGGAFYNEQFF.

This clonotype has only one observation. At one end, the junction sequence differs from germline, possibly due to a read error. The J gene is TRBJ1-5, the V gene TRBV7-3; TRBD1 might be the D (6 bases). The CDR3 covers 15 residues. Per the germline V gene, CDR1 is SGHTA and CDR2 is FQGTGA. The CDR3, as DNA: TGTGCCAGCAGCATAACTGGGACACACACCGGGGCCCAGCATTTT. This gives the protein CASSITGTHTGAQHF.

This clonotype was found a few times. The chain joins TRBV2 to TRBJ2-7; TRBD1 matches 7 bases. This CDR3 region has 14 residues. Trimming took 8 bases from V and 3 from J; bases not matched to a gene: 10. CDR1 and CDR2 (germline): SNHLY, FYNNEI. The CDR3, as DNA: TGTGCCAGCCACATCCGGACAGGAAACTACGAGCAGTACTTC. Protein product: CASHIRTGNYEQYF. Based on the CDR3 plus reference TRBV2 and TRBJ2-7, the full variable domain is EPEVTQTPSHQVTQMGQEVILRCVPISNHLYFYWYRQILGQKVEFLVSFYNNEISEKSEIFDDQFSVERPDGSNFTLKIRSTKLEDSAMYFCASHIRTGNYEQYFGPGTRLTVT.

A note on this clonotype: In this CDR3 the conserved last residue, phenylalanine or tryptophan, is missing, so a read error is likely. No DNA is shown, since the ends of the CDR3 on it are uncertain; the CDR3 is the one TCRdb lists. The rearrangement links TRBV10-3 to TRBJ2-7; whether TRBD2, the table's D call, matches the DNA was not checked. The germline gives CDR1 ENHRY, CDR2 SYGVKD. The CDR3 sequence runs 11 residues, both termini included. The CDR3: CAISLSSFRHL.

The chain joins TRBV30 to TRBJ2-5; D ambiguous. This CDR3 region has 10 residues. Trimming removed 1 base at V and 10 bases at J, with 7 bases between. Germline loops: CDR1 GTSNPN, CDR2 SVGIG (reference sequence). The chain's CDR3 is CAWSDRRQYF. CDR3 sequence (DNA): TGTGCCTGGAGTGATAGACGCCAGTACTTC.

CDR3 amino acids: CASSSQTGAKYEQYF. The CDR3 region has the DNA TGTGCCAGCAGCTCCCAAACAGGGGCAAAGTACGAGCAGTACTTC. The gene calls are TRBV7-2 and TRBJ2-7; 7 nucleotides line up with TRBD1. This CDR3 is built from 15 residues. Germline CDR1 reads SGHTA; CDR2 reads FQGNSA. V shed 4 bases and J 4 bases; nucleotides not matched to a gene: 10.

This clonotype was counted at least ten times. The V and J genes are TRBV20-1 and TRBJ2-1; 8 bases are shared with TRBD1. The V gene's germline CDR1 is DFQATT and CDR2 SNEGSKA (reference sequence). After removal of 6 bases from V and 0 bases from J, the junction contained 19 bases not matched to a gene. This CDR3 comprises 19 residues. CDR3 in amino acids: CSATEWTGRMYGSYNEQFF. DNA for the CDR3: TGCAGTGCCACTGAATGGACAGGGAGAATGTATGGCTCCTACAATGAGCAGTTCTTC.

This chain uses TRBV5-1 with TRBJ2-7; 7 bases align to TRBD1. Germline trimming cut 4 bases from V and 5 bases from J; bases unmatched to any gene: 9. This CDR3 region has 14 residues. CDR1 is SGHRS and CDR2 is YFSETQ in the germline V gene. As DNA, the CDR3 is TGCGCCAGCAGCGTTACAGGGGACACTGACGAGCAGTACTTC. Translated, it gives CASSVTGDTDEQYF. Full variable domain (missing parts from reference TRBV5-1 and TRBJ2-7): KAGVTQTPRYLIKTRGQQVTLSCSPISGHRSVSWYQQTPGQGLQFLFEYFSETQRNKGNFPGRFSGRQFSNSRSEMNVSTLELGDSALYLCASSVTGDTDEQYFGPGTRLTVT.

This clonotype was picked up many times. The junction and the germline gene differ at one end; a read error may be behind it. The chain combines TRBV6-6 with TRBJ2-1; 8 bases align to TRBD1. Looked up from germline, CDR1 is MNHNY and CDR2 is SVGAGI (reference sequence). CDR3 size: 11 residues. The CDR3 sequence: CASSRTGKGWF. CDR3 nucleotides: TGTGCCAGCAGTCGGACAGGGAAGGGGTGGTTC.

The chain recombines TRBV3-1 with TRBJ1-4; 7 positions agree with TRBD1. This CDR3 has 14 amino acids. CDR1 is LGHDT, CDR2 YNNKEL, per germline (reference sequence). With V trimmed by 4 bases and J by 8 bases, 7 bases remained unmatched. In DNA form, the CDR3 reads TGTGCCAGCAGCCCCAGGGGGGTGAAGGAAAAACTGTTTTTT. This translates into CASSPRGVKEKLFF.

On this clonotype: No conserved phenylalanine or tryptophan ends this CDR3, so it is likely a read error. The DNA is omitted, as the CDR3 cannot be located on it reliably, and the CDR3 follows TCRdb's listing. The J gene is TRBJ1-1, the V gene TRBV29-1. The CDR3 region is 13 residues in length, termini included. CDR1 and CDR2 from the germline V gene are SQVTM and ANQGSEA. The CDR3 reads CSFSTWGNTEALL.

Details on this clonotype: A junction boundary mismatches the germline segment, possibly from a read error. The chain links TRBV7-8 to TRBJ1-2, with D perhaps TRBD1 (5 bases). Germline V CDR1 and CDR2: SGHVS, FQNEAQ. This CDR3 is built from 15 residues. The CDR3 DNA is TGTGCCAGCAGCTTAGCCGGACTCGCAGGGTCTGGCTATACCTTC. Translating gives CASSLAGLAGSGYTF.

This chain joins TRBV19 and TRBJ2-7, with D possibly matching TRBD2 (6 bases). The CDR3 consists of 13 residues. V was clipped by 6 bases and J by 6 bases, with 15 bases between them. The germline gives CDR1 LNHDA, CDR2 SQIVND (reference sequence). CDR3 in DNA: TGTGCCAGTAGCCTGGGACTTACCCTCGAGCAGTACTTC. Residues: CASSLGLTLEQYF.

The chain combines TRBV7-2 with TRBJ2-5; TRBD1 is a possible D gene (6 bases). CDR1 and CDR2 (germline): SGHTA, FQGNSA. This CDR3 is built from 14 residues. V was cut by 0 bases and J by 7 bases, with 12 bases left in between. The CDR3 loop is CASSLAYRAGTQYF. DNA of the CDR3: TGTGCCAGCAGCTTAGCGTACAGGGCGGGGACCCAGTACTTC.

CDR3 DNA: TGTGCCAGCAGCAATAGCGGGGTATTCGCAGATACGCAGTATTTT. Translating it yields CASSNSGVFADTQYF. The chain recombines TRBV7-2 with TRBJ2-3, with 8 bases fitting TRBD2. The V and J ends lost 5 bases and 4 bases, in that order; junction bases with no gene match: 8. This CDR3 is built from 15 residues. CDR1 is SGHTA, CDR2 FQGNSA, per germline.

In the case of this clonotype: An end of the junction differs from the germline gene, which may be a read error. The CDR3 DNA reads as TGCAGCGTCACCGGGACAGGGGGCCCCAACACTGAAGCTTTC. It specifies CSVTGTGGPNTEAF. The genes are TRBV29-1 and TRBJ2-6; 12 nucleotides line up with TRBD1. The CDR3 extends over 14 amino acids. The germline CDR1 and CDR2 sequences are SQVTM and ANQGSEA.

V gene TRBV13 combines with J gene TRBJ1-6; 7 bases match TRBD1. The trim removed 5 bases at V and 7 bases at J, leaving 2 bases unmatched. Germline-derived CDR1 and CDR2 are PRHDT and FYEKMQ (reference sequence). The CDR3 has 13 residues. The CDR3 coding sequence is TGTGCCAGCAGCGAGACAGGGAATTCACCCCTCCACTTT. It translates to CASSETGNSPLHF.

The chain is built from TRBV10-2 and TRBJ2-5; 7 nucleotides line up with TRBD1. The junction had 4 bases not matched to a gene; V was cut back by 3 bases and J by 3 bases. In germline, CDR1 is WSHSY, CDR2 SAAADI. The length of the CDR3 is 14 residues. Written as DNA, the CDR3 is TGCGCCAGCAGTGATCCAGGGACAGAAGAGACCCAGTACTTC. It encodes CASSDPGTEETQYF.

This clonotype has a handful of counts. The V call is TRBV2, the J call TRBJ2-7; 16 positions agree with TRBD2. The DNA end favors TRBJ2-1, so the J call may be wrong. The germline CDR1 and CDR2 sequences are SNHLY and FYNNEI. CDR3 length equals 14 residues. Here the CDR3 reads CASRGLAGGVEQFF. The CDR3 DNA reads as TGTGCCAGCAGGGGACTAGCGGGGGGGGTTGAGCAGTTCTTC.

The table lists this clonotype with many counts. This chain connects TRBV10-3 to TRBJ1-6, with a tentative D call TRBD1 (6 bases). CDR1 ENHRY and CDR2 SYGVKD come from the germline V gene. The V end lost 3 bases, the J end lost 8 bases, and 14 bases lay between the germline ends. This CDR3 is 15 amino acids long. The CDR3 protein is CAISEGAGADSPLHF. CDR3 DNA: TGTGCCATCAGTGAAGGGGCAGGGGCCGATTCACCCCTCCACTTT.